The source of this TCR beta chain is a study of blood T cell repertoires in COVID-19. Study-level information: Sources were T cells, B-cell-depleted T cells, or PBMCs; the material itself was cDNA or gDNA.

Sequencing was performed with immunoSEQ multiplex PCR; in TCRdb, only in-frame clones are kept and a portion is missing. The sample gives fewer than 80,000 clones, roughly 89% of which show up once; roughly 2% is in the top ten. Germline CDR1 SGHRS, CDR2 YFSETQ. CDR3 length: 14 amino acids. V lost 4 bases, J lost 1 base, and 2 bases stayed unmatched. The gene calls are TRBV5-1 and TRBJ2-5, with 9 bases lining up with TRBD2. This receptor was obtained from a man younger than 45 with acute or convalescent COVID-19. Material for sequencing was peripheral blood. CDR3 sequence (DNA): TGCGCCAGCAGCGCGGGGGGGGGCCAAGAGACCCAGTACTTC. Its translation: CASSAGGGQETQYF.